A single sample gave rise to the 4 T cell receptor beta chains below, sequenced in a study of identical twins (dated by TCRdb to the mid-2010s). The method behind the library was 5' RACE. TCRdb lists the instrument as Illumina HiSeq 2000. TCRdb took the public reads, trimmed them with fastp at Q25, ran MiXCR for clone calling and kept in-frame beta chains. Rows are unified per CDR3 protein, each entry keeping the most common DNA and genes. The sample has 1.5 million to 2 million distinct CDR3 sequences on record, 25% to 35% of them singletons. Jointly, the top ten make up under 0.35% of the sample. Specimen: cord blood. The receptors originated from a newborn girl in good health.

In its sample, this clonotype was seen a few times. The chain combines TRBV12-3 or TRBV12-4 with TRBJ1-4, with a tentative D call TRBD1 (6 bases). The CDR3 runs 13 residues. V lost 8 bases to trimming and J lost 7 bases, with 14 bases between them. As DNA, the CDR3 is TGTGCCAGCGTCTCAAGGGGGGGTGAAAAACTGTTTTTT. Amino acid sequence: CASVSRGGEKLFF.

About this clonotype: A much larger clone lies a single base off, so this may be a read error. The V call is TRBV4-2, the J call TRBJ2-3; D is undetermined. Germline-derived CDR1 and CDR2 are LGHNA and YNFKEQ. The CDR3 runs 14 residues. The CDR3 reads CARSQDLSADTQYF. CDR3 DNA sequence: TGTGCCAGAAGCCAAGATTTGTCAGCAGATACGCAGTATTTT.

The V call is TRBV7-9, the J call TRBJ2-1; tentative D call: TRBD2 (6 bases). V gave up 5 bases and J gave up 5 bases, with 13 bases separating them. Germline loops: CDR1 SEHNR, CDR2 FQNEAQ (reference sequence). This CDR3 is 14 amino acids long. DNA of the CDR3: TGTGCCAGCAGCCCACCTAGCGCTCACAATGAGCAGTTCTTC. Its translation: CASSPPSAHNEQFF.

The chain combines TRBV20-1 with TRBJ2-5; D perhaps matches TRBD1 (6 bases). This CDR3 is 12 amino acids long. Germline V gene sequence: CDR1 DFQATT, CDR2 SNEGSKA (reference sequence). The CDR3 here is CSAPEGGSEQYF. The CDR3 DNA reads as TGCAGCGCTCCAGAAGGGGGTTCTGAGCAGTACTTC.